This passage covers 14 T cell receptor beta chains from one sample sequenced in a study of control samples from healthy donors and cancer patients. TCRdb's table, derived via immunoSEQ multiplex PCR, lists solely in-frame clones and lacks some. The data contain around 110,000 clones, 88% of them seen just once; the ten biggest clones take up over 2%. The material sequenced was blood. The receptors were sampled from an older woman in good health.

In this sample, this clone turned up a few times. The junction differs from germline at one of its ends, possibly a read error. CDR3 in amino acids: CATSRDQTEEKLFF. CDR3 nucleotides: TGTGCCACCAGCCGAGACCAGACAGAAGAAAAACTGTTTTTT. The chain joins TRBV15 to TRBJ1-4, with TRBD1 as a possible D gene (5 bases). CDR1 LNHNV and CDR2 YYDKDF come from the germline V gene (reference sequence). This CDR3 has 14 residues.

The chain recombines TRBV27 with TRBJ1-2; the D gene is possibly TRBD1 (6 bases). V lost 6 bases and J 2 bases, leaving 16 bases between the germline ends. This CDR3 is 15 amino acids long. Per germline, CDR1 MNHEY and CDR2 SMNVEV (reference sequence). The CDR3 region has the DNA TGTGCCAGCAGAGACACCGGGACATGGAACTATGGCTACACCTTC. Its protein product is CASRDTGTWNYGYTF.

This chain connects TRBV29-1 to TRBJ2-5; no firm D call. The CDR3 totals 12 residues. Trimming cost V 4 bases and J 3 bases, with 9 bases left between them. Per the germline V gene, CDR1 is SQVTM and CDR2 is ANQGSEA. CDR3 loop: CSVAFPEETQYF. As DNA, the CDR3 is TGCAGCGTTGCTTTCCCGGAAGAGACCCAGTACTTC.

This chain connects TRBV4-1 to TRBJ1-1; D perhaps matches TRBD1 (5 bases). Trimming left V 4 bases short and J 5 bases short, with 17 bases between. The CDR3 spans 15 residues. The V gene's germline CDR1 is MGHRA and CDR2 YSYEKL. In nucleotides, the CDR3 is TGCGCCAGCAGCCCAGACCCCGGGGGGGGTACTGAAGCTTTCTTT. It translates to CASSPDPGGGTEAFF.

The CDR3 loop is CAIGDPGTGFYGYTF. The CDR3 DNA follows: TGTGCCATCGGCGACCCCGGGACAGGGTTCTATGGCTACACCTTC. The chain couples TRBV10-3 to TRBJ1-2, with 9 nucleotides matching TRBD1. CDR1 is ENHRY and CDR2 is SYGVKD in the germline V gene. This CDR3 has 15 residues. Germline trimming cut 8 bases from V and 4 bases from J; bases unmatched to any gene: 11.

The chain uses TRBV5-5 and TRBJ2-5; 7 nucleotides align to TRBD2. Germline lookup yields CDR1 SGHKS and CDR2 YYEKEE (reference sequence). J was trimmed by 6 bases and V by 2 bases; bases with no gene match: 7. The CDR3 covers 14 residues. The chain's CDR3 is CASSLESGAKTQYF. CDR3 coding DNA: TGTGCCAGCAGCTTAGAGAGCGGGGCAAAGACCCAGTACTTC.

The CDR3 protein is CASSRGTGASNDEQFF. Written as DNA, the CDR3 is TGTGCCAGCAGCCGAGGGACAGGGGCGTCCAACGATGAGCAGTTCTTC. The chain has TRBV5-8 and TRBJ2-1, with 10 bases aligning to TRBD1. In germline, CDR1 is SGHTS, CDR2 YDEGEE. V was clipped by 4 bases and J by 8 bases; unmatched bases: 12. The CDR3 consists of 16 residues. The whole variable domain, remainder taken from reference TRBV5-8 and TRBJ2-1, is EAGVTQSPTHLIKTRGQQATLRCSPISGHTSVYWYQQALGLGLQFLLWYDEGEERNRGNFPPRFSGRQFPNYSSELNVNALELEDSALYLCASSRGTGASNDEQFFGPGTRLTVL.

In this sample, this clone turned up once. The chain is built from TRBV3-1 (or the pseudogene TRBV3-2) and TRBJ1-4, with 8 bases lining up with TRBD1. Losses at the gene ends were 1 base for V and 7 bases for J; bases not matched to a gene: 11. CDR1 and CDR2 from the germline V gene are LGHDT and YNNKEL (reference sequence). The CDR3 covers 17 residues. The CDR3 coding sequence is TGTGCCAGCAGCCAAGTGGGACTCGACAGGGGAGGTGAAAAACTGTTTTTT. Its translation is CASSQVGLDRGGEKLFF.

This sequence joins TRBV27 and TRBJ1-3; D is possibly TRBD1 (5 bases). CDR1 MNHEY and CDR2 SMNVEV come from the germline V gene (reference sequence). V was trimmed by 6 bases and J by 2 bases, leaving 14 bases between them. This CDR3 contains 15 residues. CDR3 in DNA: TGTGCCAGCAGCCCCGGGCGGGGGGCTGGAAACACCATATATTTT. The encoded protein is CASSPGRGAGNTIYF.

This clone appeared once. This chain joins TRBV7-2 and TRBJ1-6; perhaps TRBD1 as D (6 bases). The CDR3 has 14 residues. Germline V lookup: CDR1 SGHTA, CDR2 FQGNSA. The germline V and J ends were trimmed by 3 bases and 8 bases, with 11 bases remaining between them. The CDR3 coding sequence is TGTGCCAGCAGCTTTATGGGGGGGCATTCACCCCTCCACTTT. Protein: CASSFMGGHSPLHF.

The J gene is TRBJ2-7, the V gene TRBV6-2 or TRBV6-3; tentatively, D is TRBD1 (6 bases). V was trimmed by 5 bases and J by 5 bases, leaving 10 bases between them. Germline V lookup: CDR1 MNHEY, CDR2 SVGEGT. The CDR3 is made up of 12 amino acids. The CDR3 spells CASSDNRDEQYF. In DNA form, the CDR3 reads TGTGCCAGCAGTGATAACAGGGACGAGCAGTACTTC.

The CDR3 nucleotides are TGTGCCAGCAGTGAAGGACAGCACTATCAGCCCCAGCATTTT. Translated: CASSEGQHYQPQHF. This sequence joins TRBV6-1 and TRBJ1-5, with D possibly matching TRBD1 (5 bases). Trimming stripped 1 base from V and 5 bases from J, with 9 bases between. The CDR3 is 14 amino acids. The germline gives CDR1 MNHNS, CDR2 SASEGT.

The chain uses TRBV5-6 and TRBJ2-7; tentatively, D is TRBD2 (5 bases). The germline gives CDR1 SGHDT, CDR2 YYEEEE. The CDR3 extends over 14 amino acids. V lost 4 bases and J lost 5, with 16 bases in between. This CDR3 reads CASSLGLKVDEQYF. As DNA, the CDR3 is TGTGCCAGCAGCCTAGGACTCAAGGTGGACGAGCAGTACTTC.

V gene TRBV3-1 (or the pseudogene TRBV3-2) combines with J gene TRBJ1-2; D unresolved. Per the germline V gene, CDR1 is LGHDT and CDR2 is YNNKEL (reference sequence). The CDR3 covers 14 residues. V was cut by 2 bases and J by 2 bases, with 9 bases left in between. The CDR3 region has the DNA TGTGCCAGCAGCCAAAAGGAGGTAAACTATGGCTACACCTTC. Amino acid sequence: CASSQKEVNYGYTF.